This TCR beta chain emerged from a study of early T cells in non-severe SARS-CoV-2 infection. Overall study: It was bulk RNA from unsorted whole blood that was sequenced, and the chains were unpaired.

Attached unique molecular identifiers marked individual cDNA molecules. TCRdb called the 5' RACE reads again in MiXCR, with one record for every CDR3 protein. This table has about 40,000 distinct CDR3 sequences, approximately 5.9% appearing once. Trimming pared 2 bases from V and 0 bases from J, leaving 8 bases between. Per the germline V gene, CDR1 is SEHNR and CDR2 is FQNEAQ (reference sequence). There are 15 residues in the CDR3. The sequencing used whole blood, collected at baseline. The origin of this receptor is an adult who was a healthcare worker with PCR-confirmed SARS-CoV-2 infection or an uninfected control (not recorded which). The chain uses TRBV7-9 and TRBJ2-1, with a possible D match to TRBD2 (6 bases). Here the CDR3 reads CASSLPGSSYNEQFF. CDR3 DNA: TGTGCCAGCAGCTTACCCGGGAGCTCCTACAATGAGCAGTTCTTC.